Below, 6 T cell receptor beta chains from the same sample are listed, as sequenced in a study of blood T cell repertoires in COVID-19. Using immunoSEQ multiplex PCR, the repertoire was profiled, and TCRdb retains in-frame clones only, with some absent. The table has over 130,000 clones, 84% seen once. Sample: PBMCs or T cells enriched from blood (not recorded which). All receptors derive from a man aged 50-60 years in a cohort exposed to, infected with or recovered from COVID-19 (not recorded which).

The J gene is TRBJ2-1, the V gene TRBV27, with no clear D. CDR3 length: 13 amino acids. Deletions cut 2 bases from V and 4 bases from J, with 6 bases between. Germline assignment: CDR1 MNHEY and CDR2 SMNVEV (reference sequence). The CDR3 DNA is TGTGCCAGCAGTTTACGGGTTTACAATGAGCAGTTCTTC. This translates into CASSLRVYNEQFF.

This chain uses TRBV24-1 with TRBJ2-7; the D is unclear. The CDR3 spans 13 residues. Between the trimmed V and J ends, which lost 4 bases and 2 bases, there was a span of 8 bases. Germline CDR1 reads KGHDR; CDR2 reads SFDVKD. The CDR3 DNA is TGTGCCACCAGTGACCCCTATACCTACGAGCAGTACTTC. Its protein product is CATSDPYTYEQYF.

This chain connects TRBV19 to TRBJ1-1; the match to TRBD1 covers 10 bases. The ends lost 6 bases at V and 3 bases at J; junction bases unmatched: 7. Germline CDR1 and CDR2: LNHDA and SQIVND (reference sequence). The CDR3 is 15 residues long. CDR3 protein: CASSPTGGLDTEAFF. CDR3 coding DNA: TGTGCCAGTAGCCCGACAGGGGGCCTGGACACTGAAGCTTTCTTT.

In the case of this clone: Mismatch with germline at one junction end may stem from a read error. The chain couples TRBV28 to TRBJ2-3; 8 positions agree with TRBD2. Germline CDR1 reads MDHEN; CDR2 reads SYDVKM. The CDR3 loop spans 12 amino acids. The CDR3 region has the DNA TGTGCCAGCACCGATAGCGGGACTAGTTCGGATTTT. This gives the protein CASTDSGTSSDF.

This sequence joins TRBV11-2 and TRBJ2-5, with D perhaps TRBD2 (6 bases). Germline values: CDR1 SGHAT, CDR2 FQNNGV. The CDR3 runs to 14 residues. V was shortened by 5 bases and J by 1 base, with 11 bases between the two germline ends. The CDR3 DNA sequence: TGTGCCAGCAGCGGCGGGGTAGGCCAAGAGACCCAGTACTTC. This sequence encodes CASSGGVGQETQYF.

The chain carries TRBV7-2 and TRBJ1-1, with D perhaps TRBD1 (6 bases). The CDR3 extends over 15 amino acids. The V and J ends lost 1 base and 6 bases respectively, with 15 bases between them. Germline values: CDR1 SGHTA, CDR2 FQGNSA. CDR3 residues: CASSLVGGTGSEAFF. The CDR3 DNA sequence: TGTGCCAGCAGCTTAGTTGGGGGCACCGGCTCTGAAGCTTTCTTT.